The 30 T cell receptor beta chains given below trace back to one sample, sequenced in a study of blood T cell repertoires in COVID-19. Libraries were prepared by immunoSEQ multiplex PCR; TCRdb keeps only in-frame clonotypes and omits some of them. The table records roughly 350,000 clones, around 87% of them present only once. Sequencing was performed on peripheral blood. The receptors come from a woman aged 50 to 65 with COVID-19, enrolled during active disease.

The chain recombines TRBV6-2 or TRBV6-3 with TRBJ1-1; the match to TRBD1 covers 8 bases. The germline gives CDR1 MNHEY, CDR2 SVGEGT. The CDR3 is 16 residues long. The ends lost 5 bases at V and 0 bases at J; junction bases unmatched: 8. For the CDR3, the DNA is TGTGCCAGCAGTATGACTCGGACAGGGATGAACACTGAAGCTTTCTTT. Amino acid sequence: CASSMTRTGMNTEAFF.

CDR3 coding DNA: TGTGCCACCAGCAGAGATCACATGACAGGGGGTGGCGAGCAGTACTTC. Translating gives CATSRDHMTGGGEQYF. The J gene is TRBJ2-7, the V gene TRBV15; TRBD1 matches 9 bases. With 0 bases clipped from V and 6 bases from J, the junction kept 9 bases outside the gene matches. CDR1 is LNHNV and CDR2 is YYDKDF in the germline V gene (reference sequence). The CDR3 is 16 residues long.

CDR3 nucleotide sequence: TGCAGTGCTGACAGGAAAGCTGAAGCTTTCTTT. Amino acid sequence: CSADRKAEAFF. V and J are TRBV20-1 and TRBJ1-1; a possible D gene is TRBD1 (6 bases). CDR3 length: 11 amino acids. CDR1 DFQATT and CDR2 SNEGSKA come from the germline V gene (reference sequence). V was trimmed by 5 bases and J by 6 bases, leaving 10 bases between them.

This clone showed up just a few times. The V and J genes are TRBV19 and TRBJ2-7; 10 bases map to TRBD2. The CDR3 has 12 residues. V lost 6 bases, J lost 5 bases, and 1 base stayed unmatched. The germline gives CDR1 LNHDA, CDR2 SQIVND (reference sequence). CDR3 loop: CASRGLADEQYF. In DNA form, the CDR3 reads TGTGCCAGTAGAGGACTAGCGGACGAGCAGTACTTC.

J is TRBJ1-2 and V is TRBV6-2 or TRBV6-3; D gene unclear. The V end lost 4 bases, the J end lost 5 bases, and 14 bases lay between the germline ends. Germline values: CDR1 MNHEY, CDR2 SVGEGT. The CDR3 covers 14 residues. This CDR3 is CASSLQEGGYGYTF. As DNA, the CDR3 is TGTGCCAGCAGTTTACAAGAGGGCGGATATGGCTACACCTTC.

This clone was observed a handful of times. The genes are TRBV6-8 and TRBJ2-7, with 7 bases lining up with TRBD1. The germline CDR1 and CDR2 sequences are MNHGY and SAAAGT. The ends lost 2 bases at V and 4 bases at J; junction bases unmatched: 5. The CDR3 extends over 14 amino acids. CDR3 in amino acids: CASSYDKGAYEQYF. In DNA form, the CDR3 reads TGTGCCAGCAGTTACGATAAGGGGGCTTACGAGCAGTACTTC.

V is TRBV3-1 (or the pseudogene TRBV3-2) and J is TRBJ2-3, with a tentative D call TRBD2 (6 bases). The germline V and J ends were trimmed by 1 base and 5 bases, with 13 bases remaining between them. This CDR3 has 15 amino acids. Germline CDR1 LGHDT, CDR2 YNNKEL (reference sequence). Here the CDR3 reads CASSQAGVGKDTQYF. The CDR3 nucleotides read TGTGCCAGCAGCCAAGCGGGAGTTGGTAAAGATACGCAGTATTTT.

V gene TRBV29-1 combines with J gene TRBJ2-2; D gene unclear. The length of the CDR3 is 14 residues. CDR1 is SQVTM, CDR2 ANQGSEA, per germline. V was pared by 4 bases and J by 2 bases, with 11 bases between. CDR3 amino acids: CSVGWPVNTGELFF. The CDR3 nucleotides read TGCAGCGTTGGTTGGCCAGTAAACACCGGGGAGCTGTTTTTT.

J is TRBJ1-5 and V is TRBV27; the D gene is possibly TRBD1 (6 bases). The CDR3 runs 14 residues. The germline gives CDR1 MNHEY, CDR2 SMNVEV (reference sequence). V lost 6 bases to trimming and J lost 3 bases, with 12 bases between them. For the CDR3, the DNA is TGTGCCAGCAGCCGATGGGACAACAATCAGCCCCAGCATTTT. The encoded protein is CASSRWDNNQPQHF.

The rearrangement links TRBV28 to TRBJ1-3, with D possibly matching TRBD1 (5 bases). The CDR3 totals 15 residues. From germline, CDR1 is MDHEN and CDR2 SYDVKM. V was trimmed by 7 bases and J by 2 bases, leaving 15 bases between them. For the CDR3, the DNA is TGTGCCAGCATAGCGGGGGGGACGGCTGGAAACACCATATATTTT. Protein sequence: CASIAGGTAGNTIYF.

CDR3: CASSLGSPLETQYF. For the CDR3, the DNA is TGTGCCAGCAGCTTAGGTAGCCCGTTAGAGACCCAGTACTTC. This rearrangement joins TRBV7-7 to TRBJ2-5, with unresolved D. CDR3 size: 14 residues. The V and J ends lost 1 base and 4 bases respectively, with 10 bases between them. Germline V lookup: CDR1 SSHAT, CDR2 FNYEAQ (reference sequence).

The V gene is TRBV30, the J gene TRBJ1-2, with a tentative D call TRBD1 (6 bases). The CDR3 runs 14 residues. Germline loops: CDR1 GTSNPN, CDR2 SVGIG (reference sequence). The V end was cut by 5 bases, the J end by 5 bases, with 18 bases between. This CDR3 reads CAWVGTLLGYGYTF. CDR3 nucleotide sequence: TGTGCCTGGGTAGGGACACTCCTTGGGTATGGCTACACCTTC.

The V call is TRBV3-1 (or the pseudogene TRBV3-2), the J call TRBJ2-5, with D tentatively TRBD2 (6 bases). The CDR3 runs to 15 residues. V was clipped by 5 bases and J by 2 bases, with 15 bases between them. Germline-derived CDR1 and CDR2 are LGHDT and YNNKEL (reference sequence). The CDR3 spells CASSYGTGVQETQYF. The CDR3 region has the DNA TGTGCCAGCAGCTACGGAACGGGGGTGCAAGAGACCCAGTACTTC.

The CDR3 loop is CASSVGGSVPDTQYF. Here the CDR3 DNA reads TGTGCCAGCAGCGTGGGCGGGAGTGTGCCAGATACGCAGTATTTT. The J gene is TRBJ2-3, the V gene TRBV9, with 7 positions matching TRBD2. Trimming cost V 2 bases and J 4 bases; bases outside gene matches: 7. The CDR3 covers 15 residues. Germline loops: CDR1 SGDLS, CDR2 YYNGEE.

CDR3 amino acids: CASSQGLPSTDTQYF. The CDR3 DNA reads TGTGCCAGCAGCCAGGGACTTCCTAGCACAGATACGCAGTATTTT. V and J are TRBV14 and TRBJ2-3, with TRBD2 as a possible D gene (6 bases). The CDR3 has 15 amino acids. Germline V gene lookup returns CDR1 SGHDN and CDR2 FVKESK. V was trimmed by 3 bases and J by 0 bases, leaving 10 bases between them.

V and J are TRBV30 and TRBJ1-1; D call uncertain. V shed 5 bases and J shed 8 bases, with 12 bases lying between them. Germline V gives CDR1 GTSNPN, CDR2 SVGIG (reference sequence). The CDR3 has 11 amino acids. CDR3 nucleotide sequence: TGTGCCTGGGGTCAGAAGCGGGAAGCTTTCTTT. Its protein is CAWGQKREAFF.

This clone was observed a few times. The gene calls are TRBV11-1 and TRBJ1-1, with unresolved D. V gave up 0 bases and J gave up 6 bases, with 14 bases separating them. This CDR3 spans 15 amino acids. Per germline, CDR1 SGHAT and CDR2 FQDESV (reference sequence). The CDR3 region is CASSLAGRRAAEAFF. The CDR3 DNA follows: TGTGCCAGCAGCTTAGCGGGGAGGCGGGCAGCTGAAGCTTTCTTT.

The chain joins TRBV6-6 to TRBJ1-1; 7 bases agree with TRBD1. The CDR3 is made up of 15 amino acids. Trimming took 6 bases from V and 2 from J; bases not matched to a gene: 9. CDR1 and CDR2 (germline): MNHNY, SVGAGI (reference sequence). The CDR3, as DNA: TGTGCCAGCAGCAGAAACGACAGGGCAAACACTGAAGCTTTCTTT. It is translated as CASSRNDRANTEAFF.

The chain couples TRBV18 to TRBJ1-2; perhaps TRBD1 as D (6 bases). Germline lookup yields CDR1 KGHSH and CDR2 LQKENI. V was trimmed by 6 bases and J by 4 bases, leaving 27 bases between them. This CDR3 is 18 amino acids long. CDR3 DNA: TGTGCCAGCTCTCCCACCCGGCCCGGGACATCGGATTTCTATGGCTACACCTTC. Translated, it gives CASSPTRPGTSDFYGYTF. The variable domain in full, completed from reference TRBV18 and TRBJ1-2, reads NAGVMQNPRHLVRRRGQEARLRCSPMKGHSHVYWYRQLPEEGLKFMVYLQKENIIDESGMPKERFSAEFPKEGPSILRIQQVVRGDSAAYFCASSPTRPGTSDFYGYTFGSGTRLTVV.

In this sample, this clone turned up a few times. The CDR3 DNA reads TGTGCCAGCAGCCAAGCTAAAGCAGGGGAGACCCAGTACTTC. It codes for CASSQAKAGETQYF. The chain combines TRBV3-1 (or the pseudogene TRBV3-2) with TRBJ2-5, with D possibly being TRBD1 (5 bases). V was cut by 1 base and J by 5 bases, with 11 bases left in between. The length of the CDR3 is 14 residues. The germline CDR1 and CDR2 sequences are LGHDT and YNNKEL (reference sequence).

V usage is TRBV18 and J usage is TRBJ1-4, with TRBD1 matching 8 bases. J was trimmed by 6 bases and V by 3 bases; bases with no gene match: 3. This CDR3 comprises 14 residues. CDR1 is KGHSH and CDR2 is LQKENI in the germline V gene. The CDR3 DNA follows: TGTGCCAGCTCACCGGACAGGGAACATGAAAAACTGTTTTTT. Residues: CASSPDREHEKLFF.

The chain employs TRBV2 and TRBJ2-7, with D possibly TRBD1 on 5 matching bases. Looked up from germline, CDR1 is SNHLY and CDR2 is FYNNEI. Trimming took 5 bases from V and 6 from J, leaving 14 bases between them. The CDR3 totals 13 residues. CDR3 DNA: TGTGCCAGCAGTATACAGGCCTCGCGCGAGCAGTACTTC. This encodes CASSIQASREQYF.

This sequence joins TRBV15 and TRBJ1-2; D is ambiguous. The CDR3 is made up of 13 amino acids. Germline lookup yields CDR1 LNHNV and CDR2 YYDKDF (reference sequence). Between the trimmed V and J ends, which lost 2 bases and 0 bases, there was a span of 4 bases. CDR3 coding DNA: TGTGCCACCAGCAGAACATCTAACTATGGCTACACCTTC. It yields the protein CATSRTSNYGYTF. Drawing the rest from reference TRBV15 and TRBJ1-2, the complete variable domain is DAMVIQNPRYQVTQFGKPVTLSCSQTLNHNVMYWYQQKSSQAPKLLFHYYDKDFNNEADTPDNFQSRRPNTSFCFLDIRSPGLGDTAMYLCATSRTSNYGYTFGSGTRLTVV.

This chain uses TRBV19 with TRBJ2-1, with unresolved D. From germline, CDR1 is LNHDA and CDR2 SQIVND (reference sequence). With 4 bases removed from V and 9 bases from J, the gap between germline ends came to 10 bases. The CDR3 is 12 amino acids. The CDR3 is CASSKTGAEQFF. CDR3 DNA sequence: TGTGCCAGTAGTAAAACGGGTGCTGAGCAGTTCTTC.

The rearrangement uses TRBV24-1 and TRBJ2-3, with 8 bases that match TRBD2. V lost 7 bases to trimming and J lost 4 bases; unmatched junction nucleotides: 3. The CDR3 covers 13 residues. Germline lookup yields CDR1 KGHDR and CDR2 SFDVKD. CDR3 nucleotides: TGTGCCACCAGGGCGGGAGGATCAGATACGCAGTATTTT. Translating it yields CATRAGGSDTQYF.

The chain uses TRBV6-2 or TRBV6-3 and TRBJ2-5; possible D gene TRBD2, 6 bases. The V end was cut by 5 bases, the J end by 4 bases, with 17 bases between. The length of the CDR3 is 15 residues. Germline V gives CDR1 MNHEY, CDR2 SVGEGT. The CDR3, as DNA: TGTGCCAGCAGTGGAACGGGACTCCCTGCAGAGACCCAGTACTTC. Translation gives CASSGTGLPAETQYF.

This chain joins TRBV30 and TRBJ2-2; tentative D call: TRBD1 (5 bases). V was clipped by 1 base and J by 2 bases, with 11 bases between them. CDR3 length: 15 amino acids. Germline V gene data show CDR1 as GTSNPN and CDR2 as SVGIG (reference sequence). In nucleotides, the CDR3 is TGTGCCTGGAGTGGAAGGGGTGGTAACACCGGGGAGCTGTTTTTT. Translating gives CAWSGRGGNTGELFF.

This sequence joins TRBV7-9 and TRBJ1-2; 8 bases fit TRBD1. The junction had 4 bases not matched to a gene; V was cut back by 3 bases and J by 4 bases. Germline V gives CDR1 SEHNR, CDR2 FQNEAQ (reference sequence). The CDR3 has 14 amino acids. CDR3 bases: TGTGCCAGCAGCTTGGACAGGGACGCCTATGGCTACACCTTC. This encodes CASSLDRDAYGYTF.

The chain joins TRBV18 to TRBJ2-1; tentative D call: TRBD2 (6 bases). This CDR3 comprises 15 residues. V was shortened by 2 bases and J by 4 bases, with 12 bases between the two germline ends. Germline CDR1 reads KGHSH; CDR2 reads LQKENI. Here the CDR3 reads CASSPRRDSYNEQFF. The CDR3 DNA sequence: TGTGCCAGCTCACCAAGGCGGGACTCATACAATGAGCAGTTCTTC.

This clone was seen once. V is TRBV15 and J is TRBJ1-1; 9 bases are a match to TRBD1. The trim removed 3 bases at V and 4 bases at J, leaving 6 bases unmatched. The CDR3 contains 15 residues. Germline-derived CDR1 and CDR2 are LNHNV and YYDKDF (reference sequence). CDR3 sequence (DNA): TGTGCCACCAGCAGGGACAGGGGAGGGGGCACTGAAGCTTTCTTT. It translates to CATSRDRGGGTEAFF.